This TCR beta chain is drawn from a study of blood T cell repertoires in COVID-19 (dated by TCRdb to 2020 to 2022). Regarding the complete study: Samples covering the acute and convalescent phases of COVID-19 were provided by collaborators in the United States, Italy and Spain. The prospective study material was composed of cDNA or gDNA derived from T cells, B-cell-depleted T cells, or PBMCs. The dataset comprised deeply sampled blood TCRbeta repertoires from subjects exposed to, actively infected with, or recovered from COVID-19. The repertoires were released in a freely available public database intended as a resource for research on the immune response to SARS-CoV-2. Samples were obtained from the ongoing ImmuneRACE study (first 160 participants) and from 1,254 subjects provided by 6 global collaborators. The sample metadata nearly always contained a de-identified subject ID, COVID-19 status, age in years and sex. Where HLA class I and class II types were available, the types were taken from metadata supplied by the sample provider, not from assay-based typing. On the study overall, not on this receptor specifically: The quantity of clinical and demographic metadata differed by source and by participant and was supplied without curation.

Participants in the prospective study were enrolled through a virtual design, were aged about 18 to 90 years, and lived in 24 United States geographic areas. Cohort assignment in the prospective study relied on participant-reported clinical history from a screening survey and a study questionnaire. Exposed participants had been in contact with someone with a PCR-confirmed or clinician-diagnosed COVID-19 case within 2 weeks of study entry. In the prospective study, mobile phlebotomists collected whole blood, serum and a nasopharyngeal or oropharyngeal swab from each participant. Prospective study participants could optionally give additional blood draws and questionnaires over an approximately 2-month period. Before DNA extraction, blood samples from the prospective study were shipped at room temperature or frozen. TCRbeta CDR3 regions were amplified from genomic DNA using the immunoSEQ Assay, a bias-controlled multiplex PCR. On the authors' methods: The number of nucleated cells in each sample was estimated by amplification of reference gene primers within the assay. To quantify the absolute abundance of each unique TCRbeta CDR3 rearrangement, sequence reads were collapsed and filtered. For each sample, productive Simpson clonality was calculated by taking the square root of Simpson's diversity index across productive rearrangements. TCRdb took this table from immuneACCESS and kept in-frame rearrangements with V and J called. Such tables lack part of the clones; where checked against another copy, unresolved V genes explain under half of the gap, and the rest is unexplained. V and J calls plus clone size are reproduced from that table; the DNA served to infer D and trimming. The sample table lists about 350,000 clones, roughly 90% of them with a count of one. Over 1% of the sample is held by the ten biggest clonotypes.

Worth noting for this clone: Its binding antigen is unknown. Per-base qualities were not stored, and no clone one base away is much larger.

Sample: PBMCs or T cells enriched from blood (not recorded which). The clonotype comes from a woman between 25 and 40 years old who had been exposed to COVID-19.

In nucleotides, the sequence is TGTGCCAGCATCACTAGCGGGGGATACAATGAGCAGTTCTTC. The encoded protein is CASITSGGYNEQFF. Rearrangement joined TRBV7-9 to TRBJ2-1; the junction holds 11 bases that match TRBD2. The CDR3 covers 14 residues, taking in both the cysteine and the phenylalanine. The read is trimmed to its CDR3 DNA, 42 bases read in frame from base 1. V lost 7 bases and J lost 4 bases, and the count of bases not matched to a germline gene is 3. Sequences SEHNR (CDR1) and FQNEAQ (CDR2) are obtained from the germline V gene (reference sequence). The variable domain in full, with residues beyond the CDR3 obtained from the reference TRBV7-9 and TRBJ2-1 genes, is DTGVSQNPRHKITKRGQNVTFRCDPISEHNRLYWYRQTLGQGPEFLTYFQNEAQLEKSRLLSDRFSAERPKGSFSTLEIQRTEQGDSAMYLCASITSGGYNEQFFGPGTRLTVL.